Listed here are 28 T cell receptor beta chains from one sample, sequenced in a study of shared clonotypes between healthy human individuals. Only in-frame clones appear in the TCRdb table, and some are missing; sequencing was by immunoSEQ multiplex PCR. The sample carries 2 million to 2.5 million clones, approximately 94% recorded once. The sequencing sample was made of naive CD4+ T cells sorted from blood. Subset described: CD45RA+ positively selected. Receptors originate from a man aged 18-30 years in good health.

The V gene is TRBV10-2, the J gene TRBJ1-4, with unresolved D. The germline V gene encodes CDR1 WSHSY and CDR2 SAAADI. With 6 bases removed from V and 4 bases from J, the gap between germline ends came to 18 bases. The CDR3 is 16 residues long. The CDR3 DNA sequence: TGCGCCAGCAGCCAGTCCCACGCCCATCTTAATGAAAAACTGTTTTTT. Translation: CASSQSHAHLNEKLFF.

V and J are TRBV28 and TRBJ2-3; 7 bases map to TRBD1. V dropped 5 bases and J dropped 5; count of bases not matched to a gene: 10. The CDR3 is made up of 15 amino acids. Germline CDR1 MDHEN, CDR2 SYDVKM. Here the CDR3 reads CASSPPTGLEDTQYF. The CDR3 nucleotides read TGTGCCAGCAGTCCCCCGACAGGGTTGGAAGATACGCAGTATTTT. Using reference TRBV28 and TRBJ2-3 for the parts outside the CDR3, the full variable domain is DVKVTQSSRYLVKRTGEKVFLECVQDMDHENMFWYRQDPGLGLRLIYFSYDVKMKEKGDIPEGYSVSREKKERFSLILESASTNQTSMYLCASSPPTGLEDTQYFGPGTRLTVL.

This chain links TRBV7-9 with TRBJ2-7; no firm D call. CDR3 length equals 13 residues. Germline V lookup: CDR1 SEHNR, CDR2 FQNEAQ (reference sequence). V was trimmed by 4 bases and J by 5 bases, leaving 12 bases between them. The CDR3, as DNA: TGTGCCAGCAGCTACCTCACCGTTAACGAGCAGTACTTC. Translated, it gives CASSYLTVNEQYF.

CDR3 protein: CASSLAQGSSYNEQFF. CDR3 in DNA: TGCGCCAGCAGCTTGGCCCAGGGAAGTTCCTACAATGAGCAGTTCTTC. The J gene is TRBJ2-1, the V gene TRBV5-1; D possibly corresponds to TRBD1 (5 bases). The CDR3 is made up of 16 amino acids. From germline, CDR1 is SGHRS and CDR2 YFSETQ. V lost 0 bases and J lost 1, with 11 bases in between.

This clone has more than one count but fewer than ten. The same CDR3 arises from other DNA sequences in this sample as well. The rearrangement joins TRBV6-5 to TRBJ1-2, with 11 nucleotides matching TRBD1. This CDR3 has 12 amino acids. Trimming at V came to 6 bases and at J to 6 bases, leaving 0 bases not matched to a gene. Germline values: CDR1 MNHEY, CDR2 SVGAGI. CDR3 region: CASRGQGDGYTF. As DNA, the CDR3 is TGTGCCAGCAGGGGACAGGGGGATGGCTACACCTTC.

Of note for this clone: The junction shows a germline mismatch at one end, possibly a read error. CDR3 residues: CASSLGRPPDTQYF. As DNA, the CDR3 is TGTGCTAGCAGCTTAGGTCGGCCACCGGATACGCAGTATTTT. This chain links TRBV7-7 with TRBJ2-3; D remains ambiguous. The CDR3 is 14 amino acids. Per germline, CDR1 SSHAT and CDR2 FNYEAQ (reference sequence).

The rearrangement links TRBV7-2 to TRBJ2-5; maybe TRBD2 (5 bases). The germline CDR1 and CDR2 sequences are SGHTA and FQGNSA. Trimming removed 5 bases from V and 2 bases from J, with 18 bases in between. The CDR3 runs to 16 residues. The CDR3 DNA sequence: TGTGCCAGCAGCAAGCTATCGGGGAGCCGACAAGAGACCCAGTACTTC. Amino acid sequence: CASSKLSGSRQETQYF.

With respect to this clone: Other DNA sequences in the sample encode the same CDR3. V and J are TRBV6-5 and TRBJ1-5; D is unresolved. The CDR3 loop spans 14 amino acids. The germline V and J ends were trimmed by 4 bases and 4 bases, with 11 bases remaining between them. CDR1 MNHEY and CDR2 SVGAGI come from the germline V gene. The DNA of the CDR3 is TGTGCCAGCAGTTCAGGACGGGGAAATCAGCCCCAGCATTTT. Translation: CASSSGRGNQPQHF.

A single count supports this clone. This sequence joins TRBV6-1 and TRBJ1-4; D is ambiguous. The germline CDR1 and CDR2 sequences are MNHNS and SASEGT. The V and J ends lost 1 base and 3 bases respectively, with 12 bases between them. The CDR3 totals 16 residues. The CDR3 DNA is TGTGCCAGCAGTGAAGTGGCATCAGGACCTAATGAAAAACTGTTTTTT. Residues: CASSEVASGPNEKLFF.

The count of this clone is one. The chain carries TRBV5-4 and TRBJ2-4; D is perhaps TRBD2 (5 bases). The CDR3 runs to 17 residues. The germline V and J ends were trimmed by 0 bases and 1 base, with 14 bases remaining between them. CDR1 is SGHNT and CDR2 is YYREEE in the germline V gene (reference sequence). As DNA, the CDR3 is TGTGCCAGCAGCTTGGCACAGACGCGGGCGGCCAAAAACATTCAGTACTTC. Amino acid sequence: CASSLAQTRAAKNIQYF.

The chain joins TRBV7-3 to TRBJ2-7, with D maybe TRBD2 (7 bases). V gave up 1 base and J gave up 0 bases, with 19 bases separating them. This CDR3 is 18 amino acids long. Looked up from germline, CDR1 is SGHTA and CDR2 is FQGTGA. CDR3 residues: CASSLKFPGGPSSYEQYF. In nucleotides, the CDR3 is TGTGCCAGCAGCTTAAAATTTCCCGGGGGGCCGAGCTCCTACGAGCAGTACTTC.

The CDR3 DNA reads TGTGCCAGCAGCTCAAGGACAGGGAGCTACGAGCAGTACTTC. Translation gives CASSSRTGSYEQYF. The chain employs TRBV28 and TRBJ2-7, with 8 nucleotides matching TRBD1. With 6 bases clipped from V and 3 bases from J, the junction kept 7 bases outside the gene matches. The CDR3 spans 14 residues. Germline CDR1 and CDR2: MDHEN and SYDVKM.

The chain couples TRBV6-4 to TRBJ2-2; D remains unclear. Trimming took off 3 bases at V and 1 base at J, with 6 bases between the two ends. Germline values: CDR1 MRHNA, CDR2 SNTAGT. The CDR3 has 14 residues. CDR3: CASSEGRNTGELFF. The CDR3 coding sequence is TGTGCCAGCAGTGAAGGACGGAACACCGGGGAGCTGTTTTTT.

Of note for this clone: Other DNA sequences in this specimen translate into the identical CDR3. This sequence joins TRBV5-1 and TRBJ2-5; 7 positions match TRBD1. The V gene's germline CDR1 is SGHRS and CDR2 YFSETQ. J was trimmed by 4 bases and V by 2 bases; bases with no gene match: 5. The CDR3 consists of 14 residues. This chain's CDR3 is CASSLEGARETQYF. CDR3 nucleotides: TGCGCCAGCAGCTTAGAGGGGGCCCGAGAGACCCAGTACTTC. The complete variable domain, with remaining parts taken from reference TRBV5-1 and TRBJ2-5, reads KAGVTQTPRYLIKTRGQQVTLSCSPISGHRSVSWYQQTPGQGLQFLFEYFSETQRNKGNFPGRFSGRQFSNSRSEMNVSTLELGDSALYLCASSLEGARETQYFGPGTRLLVL.

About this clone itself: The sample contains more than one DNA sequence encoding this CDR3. Here the CDR3 reads CASSPQGHSNQPQHF. In DNA form, the CDR3 reads TGTGCCAGCTCACCACAGGGTCATAGCAATCAGCCCCAGCATTTT. The chain joins TRBV18 to TRBJ1-5; D gene unclear. CDR1 is KGHSH, CDR2 LQKENI, per germline. This CDR3 contains 15 residues. V was shortened by 1 base and J by 0 bases, with 7 bases between the two germline ends.

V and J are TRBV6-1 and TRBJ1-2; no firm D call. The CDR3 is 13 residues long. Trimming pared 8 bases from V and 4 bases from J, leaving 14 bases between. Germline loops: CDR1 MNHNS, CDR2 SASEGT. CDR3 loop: CASPAGSAYGYTF. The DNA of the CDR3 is TGTGCCAGCCCTGCCGGCAGCGCCTATGGCTACACCTTC.

CDR3: CASSFRDRGNNEQFF. The CDR3 DNA reads TGTGCCAGCAGTTTTCGGGACAGGGGCAACAATGAGCAGTTCTTC. The rearrangement links TRBV12-1 to TRBJ2-1; the table's TRBD1 call for D was not verified on the DNA. TRBV12-1 is described as a pseudogene. The CDR3 sequence is 15 residues long.

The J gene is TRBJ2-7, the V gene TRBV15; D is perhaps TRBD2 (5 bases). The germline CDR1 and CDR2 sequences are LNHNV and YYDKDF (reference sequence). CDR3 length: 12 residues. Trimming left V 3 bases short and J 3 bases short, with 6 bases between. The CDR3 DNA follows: TGTGCCACCAGCAGCGGGGTCTACGAGCAGTACTTC. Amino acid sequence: CATSSGVYEQYF.

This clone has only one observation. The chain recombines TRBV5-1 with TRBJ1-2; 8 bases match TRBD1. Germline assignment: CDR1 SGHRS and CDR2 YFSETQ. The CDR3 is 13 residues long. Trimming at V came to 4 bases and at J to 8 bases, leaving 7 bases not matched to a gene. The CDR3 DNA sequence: TGCGCCAGCAGCCGCCAGGACAGGGACGGCTACACCTTC. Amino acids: CASSRQDRDGYTF.

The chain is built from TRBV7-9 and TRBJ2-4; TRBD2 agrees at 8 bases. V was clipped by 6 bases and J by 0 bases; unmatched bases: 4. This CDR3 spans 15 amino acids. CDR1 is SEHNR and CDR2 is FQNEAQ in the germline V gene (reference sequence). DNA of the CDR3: TGTGCCAGCAGTCGGGAGGGCCTAGCCAAAAACATTCAGTACTTC. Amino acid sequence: CASSREGLAKNIQYF. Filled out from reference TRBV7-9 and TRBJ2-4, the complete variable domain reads DTGVSQNPRHKITKRGQNVTFRCDPISEHNRLYWYRQTLGQGPEFLTYFQNEAQLEKSRLLSDRFSAERPKGSFSTLEIQRTEQGDSAMYLCASSREGLAKNIQYFGAGTRLSVL.

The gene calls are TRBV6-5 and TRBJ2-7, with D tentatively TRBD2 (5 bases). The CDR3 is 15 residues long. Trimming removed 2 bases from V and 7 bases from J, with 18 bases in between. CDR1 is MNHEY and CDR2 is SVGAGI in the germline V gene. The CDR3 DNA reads TGTGCCAGCAGTTACCGACGGGATACCATTAGGGAGCAGTACTTC. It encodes CASSYRRDTIREQYF.

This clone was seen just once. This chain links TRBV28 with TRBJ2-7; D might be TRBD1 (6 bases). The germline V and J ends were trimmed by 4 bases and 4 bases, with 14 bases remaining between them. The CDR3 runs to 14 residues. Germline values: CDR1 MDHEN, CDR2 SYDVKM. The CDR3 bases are TGTGCCAGCAGTTCCCCAGGGGCATCTTACGAGCAGTACTTC. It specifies CASSSPGASYEQYF.

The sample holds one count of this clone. CDR3 sequence: CASSPPLRAWELFF. The CDR3 nucleotides read TGTGCCAGCAGCCCGCCCCTCCGGGCCTGGGAGCTGTTTTTT. The chain employs TRBV7-9 and TRBJ2-2, with D unclear. The CDR3 has 14 residues. Germline CDR1 and CDR2: SEHNR and FQNEAQ (reference sequence). The V gene lost 5 bases and the J gene lost 9 bases, with 16 bases spanning the gap.

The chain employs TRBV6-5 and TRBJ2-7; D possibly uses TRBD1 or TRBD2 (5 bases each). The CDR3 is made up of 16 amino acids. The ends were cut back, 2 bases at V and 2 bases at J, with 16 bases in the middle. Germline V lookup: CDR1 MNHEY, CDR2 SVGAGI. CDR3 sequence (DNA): TGTGCCAGCAGTTACCCCACGGGGCAGAATACCTACGAGCAGTACTTC. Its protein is CASSYPTGQNTYEQYF.

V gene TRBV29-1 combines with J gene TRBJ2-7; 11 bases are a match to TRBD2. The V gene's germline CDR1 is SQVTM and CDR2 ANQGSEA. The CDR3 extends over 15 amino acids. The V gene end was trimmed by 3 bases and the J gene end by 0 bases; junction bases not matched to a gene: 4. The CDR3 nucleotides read TGCAGCGTTGACGGCGGGACTAGCGGCTCCTACGAGCAGTACTTC. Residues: CSVDGGTSGSYEQYF.

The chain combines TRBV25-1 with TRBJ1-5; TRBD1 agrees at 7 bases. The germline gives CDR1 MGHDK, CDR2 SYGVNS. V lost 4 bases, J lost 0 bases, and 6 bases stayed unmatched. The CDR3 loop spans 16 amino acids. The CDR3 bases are TGTGCCAGCAGTGGGAGACAGGGCGATAGCAATCAGCCCCAGCATTTT. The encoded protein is CASSGRQGDSNQPQHF. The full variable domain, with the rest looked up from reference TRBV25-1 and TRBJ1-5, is EADIYQTPRYLVIGTGKKITLECSQTMGHDKMYWYQQDPGMELHLIHYSYGVNSTEKGDLSSESTVSRIRTEHFPLTLESARPSHTSQYLCASSGRQGDSNQPQHFGDGTRLSIL.

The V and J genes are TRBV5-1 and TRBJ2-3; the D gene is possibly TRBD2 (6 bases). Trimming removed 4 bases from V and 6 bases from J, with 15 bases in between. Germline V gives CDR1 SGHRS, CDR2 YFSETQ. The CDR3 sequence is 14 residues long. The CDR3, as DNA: TGCGCCAGCAGCCTGACTAGGGAGGTGGATACGCAGTATTTT. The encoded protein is CASSLTREVDTQYF.

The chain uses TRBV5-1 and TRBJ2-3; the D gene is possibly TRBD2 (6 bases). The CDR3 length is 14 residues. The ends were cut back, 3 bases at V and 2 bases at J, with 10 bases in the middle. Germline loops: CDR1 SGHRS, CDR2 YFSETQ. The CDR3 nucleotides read TGCGCCAGCAGCTCTAGCGAATACACAGATACGCAGTATTTT. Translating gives CASSSSEYTDTQYF. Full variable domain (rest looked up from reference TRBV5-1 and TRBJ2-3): KAGVTQTPRYLIKTRGQQVTLSCSPISGHRSVSWYQQTPGQGLQFLFEYFSETQRNKGNFPGRFSGRQFSNSRSEMNVSTLELGDSALYLCASSSSEYTDTQYFGPGTRLTVL.